The sequence of this TCR beta chain was determined in a study of post-analysis software for immune sequencing data. The J segment lost 3 bases and the V segment lost 3 bases, leaving 6 bases of the junction unmatched. There are 16 residues in the CDR3. Germline-derived CDR1 and CDR2 are LGHNT and FRNRAP. Broader study findings: A few TRBV segments occurring more often in patients than controls included TRBV5-6, TRBV5-1 and TRBV20-1.

Points on this clonotype: Its antigen is currently unknown.

The TCR beta cDNA libraries contained unique molecular identifiers. TCRdb reprocessed the PCR reads with MiXCR, giving one entry per CDR3 protein. The sample records approximately 770,000 distinct CDR3 sequences, 46% being singletons. Sequenced input: blood. This receptor was obtained from a girl aged 10-17 years with multiple sclerosis. V and J are TRBV12-5 and TRBJ2-3, with 10 nucleotides matching TRBD1. Here the CDR3 DNA reads TGTGCTAGTGGTTTTATTACGGGACAGGGGACAGATACGCAGTATTTT. This translates into CASGFITGQGTDTQYF.